What follows describes a single T cell receptor (beta chain). V lost 3 bases and J lost 7, with 14 bases in between. The CDR3 length is 14 residues. From germline, CDR1 is SGDLS and CDR2 YYNGEE. TCRdb processed the 5' RACE reads anew with MiXCR; each CDR3 protein has one entry. The sample records approximately 21,000 distinct CDR3 sequences, roughly 29% being singletons. The sequence was obtained from a female donor with breast cancer. The sample taken for sequencing was tumor-infiltrating naive CD4+ T cells sorted from the breast tumor. Subset specified: naive CD4+ T cells, CD4+CD45RA+CD25-. The chain recombines TRBV9 with TRBJ1-5; D not certain. CDR3 region: CASSASSGYQPQHF. In DNA form, the CDR3 reads TGTGCCAGCAGCGCCTCCTCCGGGTACCAGCCCCAGCATTTT. The full variable domain, its missing parts supplied by reference TRBV9 and TRBJ1-5, is DSGVTQTPKHLITATGQRVTLRCSPRSGDLSVYWYQQSLDQGLQFLIQYYNGEERAKGNILERFSAQQFPDLHSELNLSSLELGDSALYFCASSASSGYQPQHFGDGTRLSIL.